This is a list of T cell receptor beta chains from one sample in a study of the immune and genomic landscape of osteosarcoma. Measured with immunoSEQ multiplex PCR; TCRdb has only the in-frame clones, and not every one. The table lists about 4,600 clones, around 80% of them singletons. Material: osteosarcoma tumor tissue from the lung. All receptors derive from a human donor with osteosarcoma. The CDR3 runs from the conserved cysteine through the conserved F or W. D genes are given only for firm matches. The size field is filled for only some rows; it gives once, few, many or a size class.

D: -; V: TRBV5-6; J: TRBJ1-1; size: -; DNA: TGTGCCAGCAGCGGCCAGGGGCCGCTGGTAGCTTTCTTT; CDR3: CASSGQGPLVAFF
D: -; V: TRBV7-9; J: TRBJ1-2; size: -; DNA: TGTGCCAGCAGCTCCCTCAGTGGTGGAGTGGATAACTATGGCTACACCTTC; CDR3: CASSSLSGGVDNYGYTF
D: -; V: TRBV6-5; J: TRBJ2-7; size: -; DNA: TGTGCCAGCAGCCCCCCCTCGGTGGCGGACGAGCAGTACTTC; CDR3: CASSPPSVADEQYF
D: -; V: TRBV7-9; J: TRBJ1-5; size: -; DNA: TGTGCCAGCAGCTTAGCAGGGAATAGCAATCAGCCCCAGCATTTT; CDR3: CASSLAGNSNQPQHF
D: -; V: TRBV10-2; J: TRBJ2-7; size: -; DNA: TGCGCCGCCGTCACGGGGGCCGGCGAGCAGTACTTC; CDR3: CAAVTGAGEQYF
D: TRBD2; V: TRBV11-3; J: TRBJ2-1; size: once; DNA: TGTGCCAGCAGCCCCGGACTAGCGGGACCAAATGAGCAGTTCTTC; CDR3: CASSPGLAGPNEQFF
D: -; V: TRBV7-2; J: TRBJ2-7; size: -; DNA: TGTGCCAGCAGCTTAAAAGTTCGCACCTCACTACTTTACGAGCAGTACTTC; CDR3: CASSLKVRTSLLYEQYF
D: TRBD1; V: TRBV11-3; J: TRBJ2-7; size: -; DNA: TGTGCCAGCAGCTTAGATGACCTCGGGACAGGGCTGTCCTACGAGCAGTACTTC; CDR3: CASSLDDLGTGLSYEQYF
D: -; V: TRBV18; J: TRBJ2-7; size: large; DNA: TGTGCCAGCTCACCGCGGCGTGGGGAGCAGTACTTC; CDR3: CASSPRRGEQYF
D: TRBD2; V: TRBV4-3; J: TRBJ2-3; size: -; DNA: TGCGCCAGCAGCCAAGGACTAGCGGGAGGGTTCGCAGATACGCAGTATTTT; CDR3: CASSQGLAGGFADTQYF
D: TRBD2; V: TRBV7-3; J: TRBJ2-3; size: -; DNA: TGTGCCAGCAGCGCCAACCGTGCGGGAGGACTCACAGATACGCAGTATTTT; CDR3: CASSANRAGGLTDTQYF
D: -; V: TRBV7-9; J: TRBJ2-7; size: -; DNA: TGTGCCAGCAGCTTATCTGGTCACCAGGACCTCGCCTACGAGCAGTACTTC; CDR3: CASSLSGHQDLAYEQYF
D: TRBD1; V: TRBV18; J: TRBJ2-7; size: -; DNA: TGTGCCAGCTCACCACCGACAGGGGGAAACGGCGAGCAGTACTTC; CDR3: CASSPPTGGNGEQYF
D: TRBD1; V: TRBV2; J: TRBJ2-7; size: -; DNA: TGTGCCAGCATCGTAGACGGGACAGCCGAGCAGTACTTC; CDR3: CASIVDGTAEQYF
D: -; V: TRBV27; J: TRBJ2-3; size: -; DNA: TGTGCCAGCAGCCGAATGGCCAGCGGGACAGATACGCAGTATTTT; CDR3: CASSRMASGTDTQYF
D: -; V: TRBV6-5; J: TRBJ1-3; size: once; DNA: TGTGCCAGCAGTTACTCCCCGGACAGCTCTGGAAACACCATATATTTT; CDR3: CASSYSPDSSGNTIYF
D: -; V: TRBV11-3; J: TRBJ2-1; size: -; DNA: TGTGCCAGCAGCTTAGTGAGTCAGGGACATGAGCAGTTCTTC; CDR3: CASSLVSQGHEQFF
D: TRBD2; V: TRBV2; J: TRBJ2-3; size: once; DNA: TGTGCCGGCTGTCAAGCGGGAGCAGATACGCAGTATTTT; CDR3: CAGCQAGADTQYF
D: -; V: TRBV7-3; J: TRBJ2-5; size: -; DNA: TGTGCCAGCAGCTTACATGGGGGGGAGACCCAGTACTTC; CDR3: CASSLHGGETQYF
D: -; V: TRBV7-6; J: TRBJ1-4; size: -; DNA: TGTGCCAGCAGCAAAGGACAGAAGGAAAAACTGTTTTTT; CDR3: CASSKGQKEKLFF
D: TRBD2; V: TRBV14; J: TRBJ2-1; size: -; DNA: TGTGCCAGCAGCCAAGAGATCTCAAGCGGGAGTCCTACGCGTAGGTCCTACAATGAGCAGTTCTTC; CDR3: CASSQEISSGSPTRRSYNEQFF
D: -; V: TRBV28; J: TRBJ1-5; size: -; DNA: TGTGCCAGCAGTTTATTTTTTTCAGGGACGGGAAGCAATCAGCCCCAGCATTTT; CDR3: CASSLFFSGTGSNQPQHF
D: -; V: TRBV5-4; J: TRBJ1-5; size: -; DNA: TGTGCCAGCAGCTGGCGAGATAGCAATCAGCCCCAGCATTTT; CDR3: CASSWRDSNQPQHF
D: -; V: TRBV19; J: TRBJ2-1; size: once; DNA: TGTGCCAGTACCCCCCCCAAAGGGTCAAGCTCCTACAATGAGCAGTTCTTC; CDR3: CASTPPKGSSSYNEQFF